This TCR beta chain was identified in a study of shared clonotypes between healthy human individuals. Whole-study context: Researchers assigned three CD4 naive, three CD4 memory, two CD8 naive and one CD8 memory plate to each donor. Regarding the study as a whole: Expectations were that clonotype sharing among donors would be affected by sequencing depth.

This CDR3 contains 16 residues. The germline gives CDR1 MNHNY, CDR2 SVGAGI (reference sequence). V was trimmed by 2 bases and J by 8 bases, leaving 18 bases between them. This clone was recorded only once. What it binds is unknown. Every subset had its genomic DNA shared out evenly among several immunoSEQ plates. Original processing notes: Sequence data from immunoSEQ were junction-only and lacked quality scores; consequently, filtering differed. Clones were sequenced by immunoSEQ multiplex PCR, and TCRdb holds only the in-frame ones, with some missing. Clonal size and the V and J genes are those of that table, whereas D and trimming came from the DNA. The table records approximately 2.4 million clones, under 97% of them present only once.

This TCR came from a man aged 18 to 30 in good health. The sequenced material came from naive CD4+ T cells sorted from blood. Subset: CD45RA+ positively selected. V gene TRBV6-6 combines with J gene TRBJ1-4, with a possible D match to TRBD1 (6 bases). The DNA of the CDR3 is TGTGCCAGCAGTTACCTTGTAACGGGGGCGGGAGAAAAACTGTTTTTT. It encodes CASSYLVTGAGEKLFF.